The rows below give T cell receptor beta chains drawn from one sample of a study of response to subunit inactivated influenza vaccine. TCRdb re-analysed the RT-PCR reads in MiXCR, keeping a single row per CDR3 protein. This sample has about 310,000 distinct CDR3 sequences, with approximately 20% found just once. Sequenced here: PBMCs from blood, sampled 21 months after vaccination. The origin of the receptors is a man aged 45-69 years who received an inactivated influenza vaccine. CDR3s include the opening cysteine and the closing phenylalanine or tryptophan. Fields, in order: clone size, D gene, V gene, J gene, CDR3 DNA, CDR3 protein. The D gene is left open where the match is weak. Size is omitted from some rows. Given values are once, few, many or a class for expanded clones.

size: .; D: .; V: TRBV10-3; J: TRBJ2-3; DNA: TGTGCCATCAGTGAGTCGCTAGATGCAGATACGCAGTATTTT; CDR3: CAISESLDADTQYF
size: few; D: .; V: TRBV9; J: TRBJ2-2; DNA: TGTGCCAGCACACAAGGGGAAACCGGGGAGCTGTTTTTT; CDR3: CASTQGETGELFF
size: few; D: .; V: TRBV29-1; J: TRBJ2-3; DNA: TGCAGCGTTGGCACTAGCTCCACAGATACGCAGTATTTT; CDR3: CSVGTSSTDTQYF
size: few; D: .; V: TRBV10-3; J: TRBJ1-2; DNA: TGTGCCATCAGTAACAGGGACGGCTACACCTTC; CDR3: CAISNRDGYTF
size: many; D: .; V: TRBV12-3/TRBV12-4; J: TRBJ1-4; DNA: TGTGCCAGCAGTTTGTCCGGGGGTGGGACTAATGAAAAACTGTTTTTT; CDR3: CASSLSGGGTNEKLFF
size: many; D: TRBD1; V: TRBV12-3/TRBV12-4; J: TRBJ1-6; DNA: TGTGCCAGCAGGGCCGGGACAGAGAATTCACCCCTCCACTTT; CDR3: CASRAGTENSPLHF
size: .; D: .; V: TRBV6-6; J: TRBJ2-2; DNA: TGTGCCAGCAGTCCAGGGGCCGGGGAGCTGTTTTTT; CDR3: CASSPGAGELFF
size: many; D: TRBD1; V: TRBV29-1; J: TRBJ2-1; DNA: TGCAGCGCCGGGGCCGGGACAGGACGAAATGAGCAGTTCTTC; CDR3: CSAGAGTGRNEQFF
size: few; D: .; V: TRBV11-2; J: TRBJ2-3; DNA: TGTGCCAGCAGCTTAGACCCCAATTTTCCTAGCACAGATACGCAGTATTTT; CDR3: CASSLDPNFPSTDTQYF
size: .; D: TRBD2; V: TRBV15; J: TRBJ2-7; DNA: TGTGCCACCAGCAGGGGAGGGACTCGGCAGGTGGAGCAGTACTTC; CDR3: CATSRGGTRQVEQYF
size: few; D: TRBD2; V: TRBV5-1; J: TRBJ2-3; DNA: TGCGCCAGCAGCTTGGACCCAGCGGGGGGGACAGATACGCAGTATTTT; CDR3: CASSLDPAGGTDTQYF
size: .; D: .; V: TRBV7-9; J: TRBJ1-4; DNA: TGTGCCAGCAGCTTAGGTTCAGATACCGTCAATGAAAAACTGTTTTTT; CDR3: CASSLGSDTVNEKLFF
size: .; D: TRBD1; V: TRBV6-5; J: TRBJ2-7; DNA: TGTGCCAGCAGTTTGACCGGGACAGGGAGCTCCTACGAGCAGTACTTC; CDR3: CASSLTGTGSSYEQYF
size: .; D: .; V: TRBV29-1; J: TRBJ1-1; DNA: TGCAGCGTTGTACCACAGTTAGAAGCTTTCTTT; CDR3: CSVVPQLEAFF
size: .; D: .; V: TRBV28; J: TRBJ1-6; DNA: TGTGCCAGCAGTTCCCTTGCTCCCCTCCACTTT; CDR3: CASSSLAPLHF
size: .; D: TRBD2; V: TRBV12-3/TRBV12-4; J: TRBJ2-7; DNA: TGTGCCAGCAGTTTAATGCTAGCGGGAGCGTACGAGCAGTACTTC; CDR3: CASSLMLAGAYEQYF
size: few; D: .; V: TRBV29-1; J: TRBJ1-2; DNA: TGCAGCGTTGGTTTGGGGGGCTATGGCTACACCTTC; CDR3: CSVGLGGYGYTF
size: few; D: .; V: TRBV5-8; J: TRBJ1-1; DNA: TGTGCCAGCAGCTTGAATCTACTGAACACTGAAGCTTTCTTT; CDR3: CASSLNLLNTEAFF
size: few; D: .; V: TRBV4-1; J: TRBJ1-1; DNA: TGCGCCAGCAGCCAACCAGGACAGAACACTGAAGCTTTCTTT; CDR3: CASSQPGQNTEAFF
size: many; D: .; V: TRBV6-2/TRBV6-3; J: TRBJ1-2; DNA: TGTGCCAGCAGTTACACGGCAGCCGGAGGCTACACCTTC; CDR3: CASSYTAAGGYTF
size: many; D: .; V: TRBV18; J: TRBJ1-1; DNA: TGTGCCAGCTCACCACGCGGGGGAGGGGCTGAAGCTTTCTTT; CDR3: CASSPRGGGAEAFF
size: .; D: .; V: TRBV2; J: TRBJ2-7; DNA: TGTGCCAGCAGTCCGACCTCCACCCCAAGAGAGCAGTACTTC; CDR3: CASSPTSTPREQYF
size: few; D: TRBD1; V: TRBV9; J: TRBJ1-1; DNA: TGTGCCAGCAGCCCCCGGGACAGGCCGAACACTGAAGCTTTCTTT; CDR3: CASSPRDRPNTEAFF
size: few; D: .; V: TRBV20-1; J: TRBJ1-6; DNA: TGCAGTGCTAGTGCCCCCGATAGCGCCGGGCCCCTCCACTTT; CDR3: CSASAPDSAGPLHF
size: .; D: .; V: TRBV20-1; J: TRBJ1-2; DNA: TGCAGTGCTATCTCCCAACTGGAAAGCTATGGCTACACCTTC; CDR3: CSAISQLESYGYTF
size: .; D: .; V: TRBV29-1; J: TRBJ2-7; DNA: TGCAGCGTTGAAGATGTGGGTGGCTACGAGCAGTACTTC; CDR3: CSVEDVGGYEQYF
size: few; D: TRBD2; V: TRBV20-1; J: TRBJ2-7; DNA: TGCAGTGCTAGAGAGGGACTAGCGGGGGCCCGAAGTGGGGAGCAGTACTTC; CDR3: CSAREGLAGARSGEQYF
size: .; D: .; V: TRBV4-3; J: TRBJ2-7; DNA: TGCGCCAGCAGCCAAGGGACGGTTAGCTCCTACGAGCAGTACTTC; CDR3: CASSQGTVSSYEQYF
size: .; D: TRBD1; V: TRBV20-1; J: TRBJ1-5; DNA: TGCAGTGCTTTCCGGGACAGGGGACCACTTAGCAATCAGCCCCAGCATTTT; CDR3: CSAFRDRGPLSNQPQHF
size: .; D: TRBD2; V: TRBV29-1; J: TRBJ2-3; DNA: TGCAGCGTGTCCAGCGGGGGACTCACAGATACGCAGTATTTT; CDR3: CSVSSGGLTDTQYF
size: few; D: TRBD2; V: TRBV24-1; J: TRBJ2-1; DNA: TGTGCCACCAGTGTGAAGACTAGCGGTTACAATGAGCAGTTCTTC; CDR3: CATSVKTSGYNEQFF
size: few; D: .; V: TRBV6-2/TRBV6-3; J: TRBJ1-5; DNA: TGTGCCAGCAGCTACTCCCAGTGGGATCAGCCCCAGCATTTT; CDR3: CASSYSQWDQPQHF
size: .; D: .; V: TRBV12-3/TRBV12-4; J: TRBJ2-1; DNA: TGTGCCAGCAGTATCACTAGGAACAATGAGCAGTTCTTC; CDR3: CASSITRNNEQFF